The 17 T cell receptor beta chains below were found in one sample sequenced in a study of blood T cell repertoires in COVID-19. The method was immunoSEQ multiplex PCR; TCRdb's version includes in-frame clones alone and lacks a portion of them. The repertoire includes about 200,000 clones, about 89% of them detected once, and about 6.3% sits in the top ten. The sequenced sample was peripheral blood. The source is a man in his sixties who had recovered from COVID-19.

The chain is built from TRBV18 and TRBJ2-3; D is uncertain. CDR3 length: 16 amino acids. The V end lost 3 bases, the J end lost 3 bases, and 16 bases lay between the germline ends. In germline, CDR1 is KGHSH, CDR2 LQKENI. The CDR3 sequence: CASSPNTSPRTDTQYF. The CDR3 nucleotides read TGTGCCAGCTCACCGAATACCAGTCCTAGGACAGATACGCAGTATTTT.

V and J are TRBV3-1 (or the pseudogene TRBV3-2) and TRBJ2-5, with 7 positions matching TRBD2. J lost 3 bases, V lost 3 bases, and 7 bases had no gene match. This CDR3 contains 15 residues. CDR1 and CDR2 (germline): LGHDT, YNNKEL (reference sequence). The CDR3 DNA reads as TGTGCCAGCAGCCATCGGAGCGGGAATAAAGAGACCCAGTACTTC. Translation: CASSHRSGNKETQYF.

The chain carries TRBV9 and TRBJ2-7, with TRBD1 identical over 10 bases. Germline V gene lookup returns CDR1 SGDLS and CDR2 YYNGEE. With 3 bases clipped from V and 2 bases from J, the junction kept 5 bases outside the gene matches. The CDR3 length is 15 residues. The CDR3 region is CASSERQGAPYEQYF. The CDR3, as DNA: TGTGCCAGCAGCGAGAGACAGGGGGCCCCCTACGAGCAGTACTTC.

The chain couples TRBV28 to TRBJ1-5; D is perhaps TRBD1 (6 bases). Trimming shortened V by 8 bases and J by 0 bases, and 14 bases separated the two germline ends. The CDR3 length is 15 residues. Germline V gene data show CDR1 as MDHEN and CDR2 as SYDVKM. The CDR3 DNA reads TGTGCCAGCCGTCCAAGGGGACATAGCAATCAGCCCCAGCATTTT. It is translated as CASRPRGHSNQPQHF.

The chain employs TRBV9 and TRBJ2-3; 13 nucleotides align to TRBD2. There are 16 residues in the CDR3. Trimming at V came to 1 base and at J to 5 bases, leaving 4 bases not matched to a gene. The germline CDR1 and CDR2 sequences are SGDLS and YYNGEE. Here the CDR3 reads CASSVQLAGGRDTQYF. For the CDR3, the DNA is TGTGCCAGCAGCGTACAACTAGCGGGAGGGCGAGATACGCAGTATTTT.

The rearrangement joins TRBV6-4 to TRBJ2-2, with unresolved D. The V and J ends lost 6 bases and 3 bases respectively, with 8 bases between them. The CDR3 is made up of 13 amino acids. Germline loops: CDR1 MRHNA, CDR2 SNTAGT. This CDR3 is CASSITYTGELFF. In DNA form, the CDR3 reads TGTGCCAGCAGCATAACTTACACCGGGGAGCTGTTTTTT.

Concerning this clone itself: This sample includes further DNA sequences coding for the same CDR3. This chain uses TRBV18 with TRBJ2-2; 9 bases map to TRBD2. V dropped 1 base and J dropped 1; count of bases not matched to a gene: 1. The CDR3 contains 16 residues. Germline CDR1 is KGHSH and CDR2 is LQKENI. This CDR3 reads CASSPLTSGNTGELFF. The CDR3 coding sequence is TGTGCCAGCTCACCACTGACTAGCGGGAACACCGGGGAGCTGTTTTTT.

The chain couples TRBV7-9 to TRBJ1-2; 7 nucleotides match TRBD1. Germline V CDR1 and CDR2: SEHNR, FQNEAQ (reference sequence). J gave up 7 bases and V 5 bases, and 10 bases lay outside the gene matches. This CDR3 is 14 amino acids long. DNA for the CDR3: TGTGCCAGCAGCAGACAGGGCGCGGCATCTGGCTACACCTTC. This sequence encodes CASSRQGAASGYTF.

This chain joins TRBV12-5 and TRBJ2-2; tentatively, D is TRBD2 (6 bases). CDR3 size: 15 residues. V was shortened by 0 bases and J by 7 bases, with 12 bases between the two germline ends. CDR1 LGHNT and CDR2 FRNRAP come from the germline V gene. CDR3 amino acids: CASGLVPRGDGELFF. The CDR3, as DNA: TGTGCTAGTGGTTTGGTGCCGCGCGGGGACGGGGAGCTGTTTTTT.

This clone was detected once. This rearrangement joins TRBV3-1 (or the pseudogene TRBV3-2) to TRBJ2-3; TRBD1 might be the D (5 bases). V lost 3 bases and J lost 6, with 28 bases in between. The CDR3 runs to 19 residues. In germline, CDR1 is LGHDT, CDR2 YNNKEL (reference sequence). The CDR3 nucleotides are TGTGCCAGCAGCCAGACCCTAATTACTCTAGGGGCTTGCGTGGATACGCAGTATTTT. It codes for CASSQTLITLGACVDTQYF.

V gene TRBV5-1 combines with J gene TRBJ2-1; D is unresolved. The germline V and J ends were trimmed by 0 bases and 6 bases, with 7 bases remaining between them. Germline V lookup: CDR1 SGHRS, CDR2 YFSETQ. The CDR3 contains 13 residues. The CDR3 nucleotides read TGCGCCAGCAGCTTGGACTTTTTCAATGAGCAGTTCTTC. Its translation is CASSLDFFNEQFF.

This clone was picked up a small number of times. The chain couples TRBV19 to TRBJ2-7, with TRBD1 as a possible D gene (5 bases). V was cut by 2 bases and J by 2 bases, with 13 bases left in between. The CDR3 sequence is 15 residues long. Germline CDR1 reads LNHDA; CDR2 reads SQIVND (reference sequence). CDR3 in amino acids: CASSIRGSGTYEQYF. The CDR3 DNA reads as TGTGCCAGTAGTATAAGGGGCAGTGGCACCTACGAGCAGTACTTC.

The V call is TRBV5-4, the J call TRBJ2-7, with 7 positions matching TRBD1. CDR1 is SGHNT, CDR2 YYREEE, per germline (reference sequence). The CDR3 has 13 amino acids. The V segment lost 4 bases and the J segment 3 bases; nucleotides outside the gene matches: 4. The CDR3 DNA follows: TGTGCCAGCAGCCTAGGGACAGACTACGAGCAGTACTTC. Translation: CASSLGTDYEQYF.

V is TRBV3-1 (or the pseudogene TRBV3-2) and J is TRBJ1-1, with D hard to call. The CDR3 consists of 15 residues. The germline gives CDR1 LGHDT, CDR2 YNNKEL (reference sequence). The ends were cut back, 4 bases at V and 0 bases at J, with 12 bases in the middle. The CDR3 DNA reads as TGTGCCAGCAGCCTCCGAGGGCCGCTGAACACTGAAGCTTTCTTT. This codes for CASSLRGPLNTEAFF.

This chain joins TRBV28 and TRBJ2-3; 8 nucleotides line up with TRBD1. The junction had 0 bases not matched to a gene; V was cut back by 0 bases and J by 1 base. This CDR3 contains 15 residues. Germline assignment: CDR1 MDHEN and CDR2 SYDVKM. The CDR3 DNA reads TGTGCCAGCAGTTTATGGGGACAGGGCACAGATACGCAGTATTTT. Protein sequence: CASSLWGQGTDTQYF. Drawing the rest from reference TRBV28 and TRBJ2-3, the complete variable domain is DVKVTQSSRYLVKRTGEKVFLECVQDMDHENMFWYRQDPGLGLRLIYFSYDVKMKEKGDIPEGYSVSREKKERFSLILESASTNQTSMYLCASSLWGQGTDTQYFGPGTRLTVL.

This chain links TRBV7-2 with TRBJ2-1, with a weak D call TRBD2 (6 bases). The CDR3 consists of 18 residues. Deletions cut 0 bases from V and 2 bases from J, with 17 bases between. Germline V gene sequence: CDR1 SGHTA, CDR2 FQGNSA. The CDR3 protein is CASSLAPVAVAPYNEQFF. Here the CDR3 DNA reads TGTGCCAGCAGCTTAGCGCCGGTAGCGGTAGCCCCCTACAATGAGCAGTTCTTC. Using reference TRBV7-2 and TRBJ2-1 for the parts outside the CDR3, the full variable domain is GAGVSQSPSNKVTEKGKDVELRCDPISGHTALYWYRQSLGQGLEFLIYFQGNSAPDKSGLPSDRFSAERTGGSVSTLTIQRTQQEDSAVYLCASSLAPVAVAPYNEQFFGPGTRLTVL.

This clone was counted between two and nine times. The chain employs TRBV7-3 and TRBJ2-1; 10 nucleotides line up with TRBD2. CDR1 and CDR2 from the germline V gene are SGHTA and FQGTGA. The CDR3 loop spans 16 amino acids. V shed 1 base, J shed 7 bases, and the junction held 7 bases outside the gene matches. The CDR3 spells CASSLMSGGAWNEQFF. Here the CDR3 DNA reads TGTGCCAGCAGCTTAATGAGCGGGGGGGCCTGGAATGAGCAGTTCTTC. The entire variable domain, with the rest obtained from reference TRBV7-3 and TRBJ2-1, is as follows: GAGVSQTPSNKVTEKGKYVELRCDPISGHTALYWYRQSLGQGPEFLIYFQGTGAADDSGLPNDRFFAVRPEGSVSTLKIQRTERGDSAVYLCASSLMSGGAWNEQFFGPGTRLTVL.